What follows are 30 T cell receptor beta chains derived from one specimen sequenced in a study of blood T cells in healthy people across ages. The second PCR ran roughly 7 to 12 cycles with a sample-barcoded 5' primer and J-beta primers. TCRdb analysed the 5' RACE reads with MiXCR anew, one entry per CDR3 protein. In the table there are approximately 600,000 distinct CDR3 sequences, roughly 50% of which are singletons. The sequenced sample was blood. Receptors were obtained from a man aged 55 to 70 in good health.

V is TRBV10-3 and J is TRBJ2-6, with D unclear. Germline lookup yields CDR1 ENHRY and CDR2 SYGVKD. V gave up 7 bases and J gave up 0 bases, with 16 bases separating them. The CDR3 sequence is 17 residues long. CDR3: CAITRDTGPSGANVLTF. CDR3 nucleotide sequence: TGTGCCATCACCCGAGACACTGGACCCTCTGGGGCCAACGTCCTGACTTTC.

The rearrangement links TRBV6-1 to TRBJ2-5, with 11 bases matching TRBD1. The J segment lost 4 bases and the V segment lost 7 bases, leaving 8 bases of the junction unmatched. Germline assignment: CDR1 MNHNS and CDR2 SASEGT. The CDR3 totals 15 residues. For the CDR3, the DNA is TGTGCCAGCAACCCCGGGACAGGGGGACGAGAGACCCAGTACTTC. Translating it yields CASNPGTGGRETQYF.

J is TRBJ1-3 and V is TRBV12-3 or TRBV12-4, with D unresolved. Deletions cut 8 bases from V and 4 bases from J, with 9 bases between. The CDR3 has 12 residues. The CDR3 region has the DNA TGTGCCAGCGCTCCTCGGGGAAACACCATATATTTT. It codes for CASAPRGNTIYF.

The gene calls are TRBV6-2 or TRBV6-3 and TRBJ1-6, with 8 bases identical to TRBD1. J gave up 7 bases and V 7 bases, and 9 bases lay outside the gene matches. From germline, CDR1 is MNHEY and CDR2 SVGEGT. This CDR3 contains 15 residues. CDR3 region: CASTSTGAGNSPLHF. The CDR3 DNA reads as TGTGCCAGCACCTCGACAGGGGCGGGAAATTCACCCCTCCACTTT.

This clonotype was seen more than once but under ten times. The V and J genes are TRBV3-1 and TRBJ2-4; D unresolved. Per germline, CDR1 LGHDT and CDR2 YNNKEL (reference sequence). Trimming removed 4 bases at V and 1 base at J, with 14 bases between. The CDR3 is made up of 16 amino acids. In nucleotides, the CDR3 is TGTGCCAGCAGCCCGCCCACGGCAGAGGCCAAAAACATTCAGTACTTC. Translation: CASSPPTAEAKNIQYF.

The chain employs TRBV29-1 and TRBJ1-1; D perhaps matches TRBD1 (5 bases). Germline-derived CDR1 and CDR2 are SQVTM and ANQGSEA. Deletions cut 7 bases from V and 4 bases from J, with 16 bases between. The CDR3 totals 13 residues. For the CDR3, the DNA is TGCAGCGGTGGGGGGGGATGGAGCACTGAAGCTTTCTTT. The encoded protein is CSGGGGWSTEAFF.

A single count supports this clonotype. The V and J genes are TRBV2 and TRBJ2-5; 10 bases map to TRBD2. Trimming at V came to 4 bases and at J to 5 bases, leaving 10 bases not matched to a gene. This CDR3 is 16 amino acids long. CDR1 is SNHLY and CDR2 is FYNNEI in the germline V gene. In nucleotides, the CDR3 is TGTGCCAGCAGTGGAGGTAGCGGGGGGCCGACGGAGACCCAGTACTTC. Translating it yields CASSGGSGGPTETQYF.

CDR3 loop: CASSTRQGPKTQYF. The CDR3 nucleotides are TGTGCCAGCAGTACAAGACAGGGTCCAAAGACCCAGTACTTC. The chain has TRBV7-2 and TRBJ2-7; the match to TRBD1 covers 7 bases. Near its end, the DNA agrees better with TRBJ2-5, so the J call may be wrong. Germline V gives CDR1 SGHTA, CDR2 FQGNSA. The CDR3 runs 14 residues.

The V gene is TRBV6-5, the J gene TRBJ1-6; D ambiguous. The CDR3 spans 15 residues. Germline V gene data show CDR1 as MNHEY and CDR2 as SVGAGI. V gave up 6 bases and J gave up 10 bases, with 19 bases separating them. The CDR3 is CASRLGPLDPSPLHF. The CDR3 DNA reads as TGTGCCAGCAGACTCGGGCCGCTTGACCCCTCACCCCTCCACTTT.

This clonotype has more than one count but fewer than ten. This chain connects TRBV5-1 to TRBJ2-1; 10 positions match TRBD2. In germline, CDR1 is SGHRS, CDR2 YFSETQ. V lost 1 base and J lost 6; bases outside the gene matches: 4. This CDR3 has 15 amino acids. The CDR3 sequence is CASSLQGLAINEQFF. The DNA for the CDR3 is TGCGCCAGCAGCTTGCAGGGACTAGCGATCAATGAGCAGTTCTTC.

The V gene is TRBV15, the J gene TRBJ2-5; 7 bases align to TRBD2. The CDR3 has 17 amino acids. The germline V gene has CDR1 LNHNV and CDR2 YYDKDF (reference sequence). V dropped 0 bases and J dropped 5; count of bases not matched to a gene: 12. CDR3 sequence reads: CATSRDLSGRVGETQYF. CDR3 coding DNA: TGTGCCACCAGCAGAGATCTCTCGGGGAGGGTTGGGGAGACCCAGTACTTC.

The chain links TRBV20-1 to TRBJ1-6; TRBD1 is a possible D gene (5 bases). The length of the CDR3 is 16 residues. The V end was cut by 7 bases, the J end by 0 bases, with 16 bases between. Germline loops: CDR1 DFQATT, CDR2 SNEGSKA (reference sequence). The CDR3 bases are TGCAGTGTTTTCAGCGGGGGGAGCTCCTATAATTCACCCCTCCACTTT. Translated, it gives CSVFSGGSSYNSPLHF.

The CDR3 sequence: CAISESLQGVGNEQFF. As DNA, the CDR3 is TGTGCCATCAGTGAGTCGCTACAGGGGGTTGGCAATGAGCAGTTCTTC. This chain connects TRBV10-3 to TRBJ2-1, with 8 bases aligning to TRBD1. CDR3 length: 16 residues. In germline, CDR1 is ENHRY, CDR2 SYGVKD. With V trimmed by 0 bases and J by 6 bases, 7 bases remained unmatched.

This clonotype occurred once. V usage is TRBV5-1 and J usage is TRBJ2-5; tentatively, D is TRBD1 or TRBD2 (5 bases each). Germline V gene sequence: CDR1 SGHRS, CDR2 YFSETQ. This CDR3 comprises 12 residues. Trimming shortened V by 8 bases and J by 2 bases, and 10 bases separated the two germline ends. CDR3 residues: CASPGRQETQYF. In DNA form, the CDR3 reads TGCGCCAGTCCGGGACGGCAAGAGACCCAGTACTTC.

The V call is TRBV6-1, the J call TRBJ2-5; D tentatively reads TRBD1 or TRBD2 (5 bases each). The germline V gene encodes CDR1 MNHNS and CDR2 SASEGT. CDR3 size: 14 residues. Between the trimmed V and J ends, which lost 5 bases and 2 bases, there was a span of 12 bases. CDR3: CASSLDWGQETQYF. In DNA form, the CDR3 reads TGTGCCAGCAGTTTAGACTGGGGGCAAGAGACCCAGTACTTC.

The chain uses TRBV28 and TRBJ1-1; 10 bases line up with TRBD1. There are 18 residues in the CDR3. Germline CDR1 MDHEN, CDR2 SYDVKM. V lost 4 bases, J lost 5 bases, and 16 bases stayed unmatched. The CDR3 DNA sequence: TGTGCCAGCAGTTCCCCATCCCGGGACAGGGGATCGACTACTGAAGCTTTCTTT. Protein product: CASSSPSRDRGSTTEAFF.

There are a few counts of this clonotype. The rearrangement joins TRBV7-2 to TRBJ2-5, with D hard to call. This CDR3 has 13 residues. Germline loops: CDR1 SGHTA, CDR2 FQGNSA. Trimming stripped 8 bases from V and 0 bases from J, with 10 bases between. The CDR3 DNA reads TGTGCCAGCTCTATTATGTACCAAGAGACCCAGTACTTC. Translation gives CASSIMYQETQYF.

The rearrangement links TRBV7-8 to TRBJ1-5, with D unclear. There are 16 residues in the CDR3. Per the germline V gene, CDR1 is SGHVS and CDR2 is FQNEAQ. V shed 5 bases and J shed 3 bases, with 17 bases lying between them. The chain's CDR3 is CASSLGSGLLNQPQHF. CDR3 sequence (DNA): TGTGCCAGCAGCCTAGGTAGTGGACTACTCAATCAGCCCCAGCATTTT.

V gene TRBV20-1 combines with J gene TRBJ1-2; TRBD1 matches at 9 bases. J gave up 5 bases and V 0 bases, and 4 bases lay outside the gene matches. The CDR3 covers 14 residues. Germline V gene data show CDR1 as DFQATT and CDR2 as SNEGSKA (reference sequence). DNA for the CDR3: TGCAGTGCTAGAGATAGGGACAGGGTGTATGGCTACACCTTC. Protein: CSARDRDRVYGYTF.

The CDR3 spells CASSSASGGEQFF. The CDR3 coding sequence is TGTGCCAGCAGCAGCGCTAGCGGGGGCGAGCAGTTCTTC. The chain recombines TRBV3-1 with TRBJ2-1; TRBD2 agrees at 10 bases. Trimming took 5 bases from V and 10 from J; bases not matched to a gene: 5. CDR1 and CDR2 from the germline V gene are LGHDT and YNNKEL (reference sequence). This CDR3 region has 13 residues.

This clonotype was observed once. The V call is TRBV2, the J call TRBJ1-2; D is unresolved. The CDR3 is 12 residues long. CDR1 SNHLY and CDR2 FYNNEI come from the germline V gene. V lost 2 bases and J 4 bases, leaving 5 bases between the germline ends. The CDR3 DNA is TGTGCCAGCAGTGAATCCCGCTATGGCTACACCTTC. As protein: CASSESRYGYTF.

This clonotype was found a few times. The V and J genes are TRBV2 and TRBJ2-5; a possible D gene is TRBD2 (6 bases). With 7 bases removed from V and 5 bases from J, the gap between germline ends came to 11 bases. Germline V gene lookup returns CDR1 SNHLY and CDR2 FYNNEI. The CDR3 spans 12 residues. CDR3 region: CASTRSGETQYF. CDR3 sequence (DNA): TGTGCCAGCACTCGAAGCGGGGAGACCCAGTACTTC.

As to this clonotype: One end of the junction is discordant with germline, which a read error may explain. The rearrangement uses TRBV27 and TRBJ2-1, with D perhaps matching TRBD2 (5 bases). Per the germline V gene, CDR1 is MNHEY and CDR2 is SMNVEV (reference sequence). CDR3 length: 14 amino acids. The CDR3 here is CASNLSGGYNEQFF. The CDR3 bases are TGTGCCAGCAATTTATCCGGCGGGTACAATGAGCAGTTCTTC.

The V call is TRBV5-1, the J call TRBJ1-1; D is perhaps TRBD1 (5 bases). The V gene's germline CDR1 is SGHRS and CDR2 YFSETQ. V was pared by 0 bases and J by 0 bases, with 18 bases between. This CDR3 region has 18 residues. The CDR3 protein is CASSLAGGYSLMNTEAFF. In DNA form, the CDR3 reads TGCGCCAGCAGCTTGGCCGGGGGTTATTCCCTCATGAACACTGAAGCTTTCTTT.

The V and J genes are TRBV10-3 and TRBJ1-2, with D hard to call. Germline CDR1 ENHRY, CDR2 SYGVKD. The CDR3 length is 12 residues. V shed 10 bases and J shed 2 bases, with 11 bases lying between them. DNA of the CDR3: TGTGCCACCTCTCCGGAGAACTATGGCTACACCTTC. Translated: CATSPENYGYTF.

The CDR3 coding sequence is TGTGCCAGCAGTTTCGGTACAGGGAGGTTCGAGACCCAGTACTTC. It specifies CASSFGTGRFETQYF. V and J are TRBV27 and TRBJ2-5; D may be TRBD1 or TRBD2 (6 bases each). Germline lookup yields CDR1 MNHEY and CDR2 SMNVEV (reference sequence). Trimming stripped 3 bases from V and 5 bases from J, with 16 bases between. The length of the CDR3 is 15 residues.

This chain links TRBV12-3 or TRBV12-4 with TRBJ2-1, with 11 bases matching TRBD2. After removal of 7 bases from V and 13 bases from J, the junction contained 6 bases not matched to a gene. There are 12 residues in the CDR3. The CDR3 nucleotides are TGTGCCAGCACCCTAGCGGGGGGAACCCAGTTCTTC. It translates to CASTLAGGTQFF.

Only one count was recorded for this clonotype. The CDR3 spells CSAPPGTKNIQYF. As DNA, the CDR3 is TGCAGTGCTCCGCCGGGAACCAAAAACATTCAGTACTTC. The chain employs TRBV20-1 and TRBJ2-4, with D perhaps matching TRBD2 (5 bases). Per the germline V gene, CDR1 is DFQATT and CDR2 is SNEGSKA (reference sequence). With 5 bases removed from V and 2 bases from J, the gap between germline ends came to 10 bases. This CDR3 has 13 amino acids.

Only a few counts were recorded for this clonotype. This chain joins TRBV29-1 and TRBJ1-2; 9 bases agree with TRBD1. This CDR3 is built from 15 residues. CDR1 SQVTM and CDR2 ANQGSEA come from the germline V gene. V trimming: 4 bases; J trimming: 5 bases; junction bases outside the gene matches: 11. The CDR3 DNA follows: TGCAGCGTTGGGGACAGGGCCCCTAGTCATTATGGCTACACCTTC. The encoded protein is CSVGDRAPSHYGYTF.

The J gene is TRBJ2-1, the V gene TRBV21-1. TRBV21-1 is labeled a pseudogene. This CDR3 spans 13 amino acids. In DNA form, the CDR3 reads TGTGCCAGCAGCAAAGGAGGCTACAATGAGCAGTTCTTC. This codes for CASSKGGYNEQFF.